Sequencing of this T cell receptor (beta chain) was carried out in a study of CD8 T cells in ankylosing spondylitis. This clonotype has at least ten counts. Its antigen remains unknown. In making TCR beta libraries, quantitative 5'-RACE with molecular barcodes was used. TCRdb fed the 5' RACE reads into MiXCR, producing one record per CDR3 protein. The sample has 330,000 or so distinct CDR3 sequences, roughly 8% seen once. General study results and limits: CD8+ cells made up the disease-linked clones, which were relatively rare in peripheral blood. In reactive arthritis synovial fluid and blood, some motif variants had been reported before. A motif in TCR beta, a set of seven to nine highly homologous variants, appeared characteristic of ankylosing spondylitis blood.

Trimming left V 0 bases short and J 5 bases short, with 10 bases between. This CDR3 region has 14 residues. Germline V gives CDR1 SGHVS, CDR2 FQNEAQ. This TCR was sampled from a male donor with ankylosing spondylitis. The chain couples TRBV7-8 to TRBJ1-1; D is ambiguous. What was sequenced was blood, either unsorted or a sorted T cell fraction (not recorded which). This chain's CDR3 is CASSLALGRTEAFF. CDR3 in DNA: TGTGCCAGCAGCTTAGCGTTGGGGAGGACTGAAGCTTTCTTT.